The next 2 T cell receptor beta chains were all read from a single sample in a study of T cells in Graves' hyperthyroidism and ophthalmopathy. The source material, RNA transcripts, was used to amplify TCR beta CDR3 regions. The HTBI primer set served for first-round RT-PCR of the TCR CDR3. One entry per CDR3 protein, called by TCRdb with MiXCR from the multiplex PCR reads. The sample lists under 200,000 distinct CDR3 sequences; roughly 10% were seen once. Sequencing was performed on blood. These receptors came from a young woman with Graves' hyperthyroidism that later progressed to Graves' ophthalmopathy.

This clonotype was detected many times. The chain combines TRBV28 with TRBJ2-1, with D tentatively TRBD1 or TRBD2 (5 bases each). Germline lookup yields CDR1 MDHEN and CDR2 SYDVKM. Trimming removed 3 bases from V and 5 bases from J, with 11 bases in between. This CDR3 is built from 14 residues. CDR3 in amino acids: CASSFFGAHNEQFF. The DNA of the CDR3 is TGTGCCAGCAGTTTCTTCGGGGCCCACAATGAGCAGTTCTTC.

This clonotype has at least ten counts. V gene TRBV28 combines with J gene TRBJ2-5, with D tentatively TRBD1 (5 bases). The CDR3 extends over 17 amino acids. Germline V CDR1 and CDR2: MDHEN, SYDVKM. Trimming shortened V by 6 bases and J by 1 base, and 21 bases separated the two germline ends. In DNA form, the CDR3 reads TGTGCCAGCAGCCAGCCTGAGGTTCGACAGAGCCAAGAGACCCAGTACTTC. Protein product: CASSQPEVRQSQETQYF.